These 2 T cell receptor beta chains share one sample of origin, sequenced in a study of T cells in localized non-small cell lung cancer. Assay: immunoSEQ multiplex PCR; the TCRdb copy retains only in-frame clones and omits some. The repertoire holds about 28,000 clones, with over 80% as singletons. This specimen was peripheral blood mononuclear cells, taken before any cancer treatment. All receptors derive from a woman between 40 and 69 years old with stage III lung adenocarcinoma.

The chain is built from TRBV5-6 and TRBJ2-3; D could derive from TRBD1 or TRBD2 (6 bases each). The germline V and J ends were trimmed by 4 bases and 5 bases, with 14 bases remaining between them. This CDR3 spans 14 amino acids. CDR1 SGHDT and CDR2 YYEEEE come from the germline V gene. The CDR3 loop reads CASSTGGGGDTQYF. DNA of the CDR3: TGTGCCAGCAGCACCGGAGGGGGAGGAGATACGCAGTATTTT. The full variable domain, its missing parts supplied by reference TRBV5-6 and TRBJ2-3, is DAGVTQSPTHLIKTRGQQVTLRCSPKSGHDTVSWYQQALGQGPQFIFQYYEEEERQRGNFPDRFSGHQFPNYSSELNVNALLLGDSALYLCASSTGGGGDTQYFGPGTRLTVL.

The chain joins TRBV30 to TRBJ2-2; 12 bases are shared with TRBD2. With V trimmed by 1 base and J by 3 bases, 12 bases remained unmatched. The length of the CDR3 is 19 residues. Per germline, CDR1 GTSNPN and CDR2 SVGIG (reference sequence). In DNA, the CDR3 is TGTGCCTGGAGTGCTACCCGCCTTACTAGCGGGAGGCACACCGGGGAGCTGTTTTTT. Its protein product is CAWSATRLTSGRHTGELFF.